This T cell receptor (beta chain) appears in the sequencing data of a study of cytomegalovirus exposure and HLA in healthy donors. General study points: It was 150 to 200 TCR beta chains that were listed as cytomegalovirus-associated.

In the case of this clone: Its target is unknown.

This CDR3 has 15 residues. The V and J ends lost 0 bases and 8 bases, in that order; junction bases with no gene match: 9. Libraries were prepared by immunoSEQ multiplex PCR; TCRdb keeps only in-frame clonotypes and omits some of them. The top ten clones hold roughly 1.2% of a sample with about 200,000 clones, 80% to 85% of them seen once. Source material: PBMCs. V gene TRBV23-1 combines with J gene TRBJ1-1; 7 bases map to TRBD1. TRBV23-1 is an ORF, with its function uncertain. This clonotype was sampled from a woman aged 25 to 39 in good health and CMV-seronegative. The chain's CDR3 is CASSQSGKGAMEAFF. The CDR3, as DNA: TGCGCCAGCAGTCAATCGGGTAAGGGGGCAATGGAAGCTTTCTTT.